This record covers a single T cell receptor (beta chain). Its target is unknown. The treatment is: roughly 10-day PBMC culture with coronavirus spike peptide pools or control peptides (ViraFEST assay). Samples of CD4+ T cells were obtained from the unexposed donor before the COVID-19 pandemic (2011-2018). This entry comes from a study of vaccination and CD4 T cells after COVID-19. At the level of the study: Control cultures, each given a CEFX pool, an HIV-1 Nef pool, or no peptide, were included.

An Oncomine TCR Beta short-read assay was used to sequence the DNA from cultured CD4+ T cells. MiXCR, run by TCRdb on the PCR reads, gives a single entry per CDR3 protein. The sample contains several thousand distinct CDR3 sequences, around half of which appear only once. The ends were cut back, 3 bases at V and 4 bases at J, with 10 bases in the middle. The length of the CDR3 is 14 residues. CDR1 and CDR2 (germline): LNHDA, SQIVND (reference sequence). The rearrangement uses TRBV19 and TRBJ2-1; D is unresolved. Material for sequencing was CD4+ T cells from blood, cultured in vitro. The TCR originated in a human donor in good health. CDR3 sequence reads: CASSINRQYNEQFF. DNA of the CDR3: TGTGCCAGTAGTATTAACCGACAATACAATGAGCAGTTCTTC. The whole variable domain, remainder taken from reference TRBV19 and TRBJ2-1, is DGGITQSPKYLFRKEGQNVTLSCEQNLNHDAMYWYRQDPGQGLRLIYYSQIVNDFQKGDIAEGYSVSREKKESFPLTVTSAQKNPTAFYLCASSINRQYNEQFFGPGTRLTVL.